Following are 32 T cell receptor beta chains from one sample sequenced in a study of T-cell memory formation after mild COVID-19. TCRdb processed the 5' RACE reads anew with MiXCR; each CDR3 protein has one entry. The repertoire holds over 350,000 distinct CDR3 sequences, less than 25% seen once, with around 9.5% in the top ten. The sequenced material came from PBMCs or a T cell subset sorted from them (not recorded which). The origin of the receptors is an adult woman who had mild COVID-19 (a few samples of this study predate the infection). Cell type and time point are not known.

This clonotype was picked up many times. The rearrangement uses TRBV10-3 and TRBJ2-1; D is undetermined. Trimming took 1 base from V and 5 from J, leaving 0 bases between them. CDR1 and CDR2 from the germline V gene are ENHRY and SYGVKD. The CDR3 totals 11 residues. The CDR3 DNA follows: TGTGCCATCAGTGAGTACAATGAGCAGTTCTTC. This encodes CAISEYNEQFF.

This clonotype came up a few times. This rearrangement joins TRBV7-3 to TRBJ2-3, with 10 positions matching TRBD2. J was trimmed by 4 bases and V by 2 bases; bases with no gene match: 0. The CDR3 totals 14 residues. Germline lookup yields CDR1 SGHTA and CDR2 FQGTGA. Written as DNA, the CDR3 is TGTGCCAGCAGCTTAGGACTAGCGGCAGATACGCAGTATTTT. It translates to CASSLGLAADTQYF.

This clonotype was recorded a few times. The chain combines TRBV7-3 with TRBJ2-3; 10 bases agree with TRBD2. Germline CDR1 reads SGHTA; CDR2 reads FQGTGA. V gave up 5 bases and J gave up 6 bases; unmatched junction bases: 8. This CDR3 is 15 amino acids long. CDR3 region: CASSPRAGGVDTQYF. CDR3 nucleotide sequence: TGTGCCAGCAGCCCCCGAGCGGGAGGGGTGGATACGCAGTATTTT.

The table lists this clonotype with a few counts. The rearrangement links TRBV2 to TRBJ2-6; D is possibly TRBD1 (6 bases). The CDR3 contains 17 residues. V shed 2 bases and J shed 0 bases, with 11 bases lying between them. Germline V gene lookup returns CDR1 SNHLY and CDR2 FYNNEI. The CDR3 region is CASSEMGALSGANVLTF. CDR3 sequence (DNA): TGTGCCAGCAGTGAAATGGGGGCCCTCTCTGGGGCCAACGTCCTGACTTTC.

This chain links TRBV7-9 with TRBJ1-1; D possibly corresponds to TRBD1 (5 bases). The germline V gene encodes CDR1 SEHNR and CDR2 FQNEAQ (reference sequence). The length of the CDR3 is 15 residues. The V gene lost 3 bases and the J gene lost 4 bases, with 15 bases spanning the gap. CDR3: CASSLGPARVTEAFF. CDR3 DNA: TGTGCCAGCAGCTTGGGGCCCGCTAGGGTCACTGAAGCTTTCTTT.

The chain is built from TRBV24-1 and TRBJ1-2, with 7 bases aligning to TRBD1. The trim removed 3 bases at V and 6 bases at J, leaving 9 bases unmatched. This CDR3 has 15 amino acids. Germline V lookup: CDR1 KGHDR, CDR2 SFDVKD. CDR3 sequence: CATSDLDRRRNGYTF. The CDR3 DNA is TGTGCCACCAGTGATCTGGACAGGAGGAGAAATGGCTACACCTTC.

The chain employs TRBV29-1 and TRBJ2-3, with D perhaps TRBD2 (7 bases). V gave up 6 bases and J gave up 0 bases, with 16 bases separating them. This CDR3 spans 15 amino acids. CDR1 is SQVTM and CDR2 is ANQGSEA in the germline V gene. This CDR3 is CSVEGGGQSTDTQYF. The DNA of the CDR3 is TGCAGCGTCGAGGGCGGGGGCCAGAGCACAGATACGCAGTATTTT.

This clonotype occurred a few times. The J gene is TRBJ2-1, the V gene TRBV7-8; D is perhaps TRBD1 (5 bases). The CDR3 is 19 residues long. Trimming took off 7 bases at V and 0 bases at J, with 25 bases between the two ends. Germline CDR1 reads SGHVS; CDR2 reads FQNEAQ. This CDR3 reads CASITGPFILASSYNEQFF. Written as DNA, the CDR3 is TGTGCCAGCATCACAGGTCCATTTATTCTGGCGAGCTCCTACAATGAGCAGTTCTTC.

This rearrangement joins TRBV6-2 or TRBV6-3 to TRBJ1-2, with TRBD1 matching over 8 bases. After removal of 6 bases from V and 9 bases from J, the junction contained 15 bases not matched to a gene. Germline values: CDR1 MNHEY, CDR2 SVGEGT. The CDR3 is 15 residues long. CDR3 protein: CASRPYGQGDGSYTF. For the CDR3, the DNA is TGTGCCAGCAGACCATACGGACAGGGAGACGGAAGCTACACCTTC.

This chain uses TRBV7-6 with TRBJ2-1, with a possible D match to TRBD1 (6 bases). CDR3 size: 15 residues. In germline, CDR1 is SGHVS, CDR2 FNYEAQ. The V end lost 4 bases, the J end lost 2 bases, and 12 bases lay between the germline ends. The CDR3 spells CASSSTGTTYNEQFF. The CDR3 nucleotides are TGTGCCAGCAGCTCCACCGGGACAACCTACAATGAGCAGTTCTTC.

The sample holds a few counts of this clonotype. The genes are TRBV12-3 or TRBV12-4 and TRBJ2-3, with 13 bases matching TRBD2. V lost 7 bases to trimming and J lost 5 bases; unmatched junction nucleotides: 6. CDR3 length: 15 amino acids. CDR3 coding DNA: TGTGCCAGCACCACTAGCGGGAGGGCCTTAGATACGCAGTATTTT. This translates into CASTTSGRALDTQYF.

The chain employs TRBV15 and TRBJ2-7; D possibly corresponds to TRBD1 (6 bases). From germline, CDR1 is LNHNV and CDR2 YYDKDF (reference sequence). Trimming took off 0 bases at V and 6 bases at J, with 9 bases between the two ends. The CDR3 sequence is 13 residues long. CDR3 in DNA: TGTGCCACCAGCAGAGATCAGGGGTTCGAGCAGTACTTC. It yields the protein CATSRDQGFEQYF.

The sample holds a few counts of this clonotype. The chain carries TRBV30 and TRBJ1-1, with a possible D match to TRBD1 (6 bases). With 1 base removed from V and 0 bases from J, the gap between germline ends came to 15 bases. In germline, CDR1 is GTSNPN, CDR2 SVGIG (reference sequence). The CDR3 length is 16 residues. CDR3 nucleotide sequence: TGTGCCTGGAGTGGCAGGCGAGGGGGGATGAACACTGAAGCTTTCTTT. Protein product: CAWSGRRGGMNTEAFF.

This clonotype was recorded at least ten times. The rearrangement joins TRBV20-1 to TRBJ2-2; perhaps D is TRBD1 or TRBD2 (5 bases each). Trimming pared 0 bases from V and 7 bases from J, leaving 12 bases between. Per the germline V gene, CDR1 is DFQATT and CDR2 is SNEGSKA (reference sequence). This CDR3 contains 14 residues. The CDR3: CSARDGRENGELFF. DNA for the CDR3: TGCAGTGCTAGAGATGGCAGGGAGAACGGGGAGCTGTTTTTT.

This chain joins TRBV11-1 and TRBJ2-5, with D possibly TRBD2 on 6 matching bases. CDR3 size: 13 residues. The germline V gene has CDR1 SGHAT and CDR2 FQDESV (reference sequence). Trimming left V 7 bases short and J 5 bases short, with 14 bases between. CDR3 sequence: CASMREREETQYF. CDR3 DNA sequence: TGTGCCAGCATGCGGGAAAGAGAGGAGACCCAGTACTTC.

The chain couples TRBV28 to TRBJ2-7, with D perhaps matching TRBD1 (5 bases). Germline V gene data show CDR1 as MDHEN and CDR2 as SYDVKM. The V end lost 5 bases, the J end lost 3 bases, and 14 bases lay between the germline ends. This CDR3 has 14 residues. CDR3 sequence reads: CASSTSGNYYEQYF. In DNA, the CDR3 is TGTGCCAGCAGTACTTCAGGGAACTACTACGAGCAGTACTTC.

The J gene is TRBJ1-1, the V gene TRBV7-3, with D maybe TRBD1 (5 bases). The V end was cut by 5 bases, the J end by 1 base, with 14 bases between. The germline gives CDR1 SGHTA, CDR2 FQGTGA. The CDR3 is 15 residues long. CDR3 coding DNA: TGTGCCAGCAGCCTTCAGGGAGACGGGAACACTGAAGCTTTCTTT. It specifies CASSLQGDGNTEAFF.

This clonotype was counted once. The rearrangement uses TRBV24-1 and TRBJ2-1; 14 bases align to TRBD2. The CDR3 has 20 amino acids. J gave up 5 bases and V 3 bases, and 14 bases lay outside the gene matches. Germline-derived CDR1 and CDR2 are KGHDR and SFDVKD. For the CDR3, the DNA is TGTGCCACCAGTGATGCCGGGACTAGCGGGAGTCTGGGCAAGGACAATGAGCAGTTCTTC. Translated, it gives CATSDAGTSGSLGKDNEQFF.

V usage is TRBV7-8 and J usage is TRBJ2-7, with a tentative D call TRBD2 (6 bases). Trimming left V 5 bases short and J 1 base short, with 15 bases between. The germline V gene has CDR1 SGHVS and CDR2 FQNEAQ. The CDR3 is 15 amino acids. The CDR3 is CASSDTDGGSYEQYF. In nucleotides, the CDR3 is TGTGCCAGCAGCGACACGGACGGGGGATCCTACGAGCAGTACTTC.

This chain connects TRBV7-8 to TRBJ2-2; the match to TRBD2 covers 7 bases. Looked up from germline, CDR1 is SGHVS and CDR2 is FQNEAQ. The junction had 4 bases not matched to a gene; V was cut back by 1 base and J by 2 bases. The CDR3 length is 16 residues. CDR3 loop: CASSLVGGGNTGELFF. CDR3 bases: TGTGCCAGCAGCTTAGTTGGGGGGGGAAACACCGGGGAGCTGTTTTTT.

In its sample, this clonotype was seen a few times. This chain connects TRBV7-2 to TRBJ1-1, with D maybe TRBD1 (6 bases). CDR3 length: 17 amino acids. Trimming removed 5 bases at V and 0 bases at J, with 19 bases between. CDR1 and CDR2 from the germline V gene are SGHTA and FQGNSA. The CDR3 sequence is CASSRRVSRGVNTEAFF. The CDR3 nucleotides read TGTGCCAGCAGCCGAAGGGTCAGTAGGGGGGTGAACACTGAAGCTTTCTTT.

The rearrangement links TRBV12-3 or TRBV12-4 to TRBJ1-5; 9 nucleotides agree with TRBD1. V was clipped by 6 bases and J by 1 base; unmatched bases: 4. The CDR3 runs to 15 residues. This chain's CDR3 is CASRTGGQSNQPQHF. CDR3 nucleotide sequence: TGTGCCAGCAGGACAGGGGGACAAAGCAATCAGCCCCAGCATTTT.

The V call is TRBV20-1, the J call TRBJ2-7; TRBD1 aligns across 9 bases. This CDR3 region has 14 residues. Germline lookup yields CDR1 DFQATT and CDR2 SNEGSKA (reference sequence). With V trimmed by 1 base and J by 6 bases, 7 bases remained unmatched. In DNA form, the CDR3 reads TGCAGTGCTAGAGGGTTGGGACAGGGATTCGAGCAGTACTTC. This codes for CSARGLGQGFEQYF.

J is TRBJ2-3 and V is TRBV24-1; D unresolved. V lost 1 base and J 4 bases, leaving 11 bases between the germline ends. This CDR3 spans 15 amino acids. The germline V gene encodes CDR1 KGHDR and CDR2 SFDVKD. The CDR3 loop reads CATSDLSPGADTQYF. CDR3 coding DNA: TGTGCCACCAGTGATTTATCTCCAGGAGCAGATACGCAGTATTTT.

There are a few counts of this clonotype. V is TRBV5-1 and J is TRBJ2-1, with TRBD1 matching 12 bases. The CDR3 consists of 17 residues. The J segment lost 6 bases and the V segment lost 2 bases, leaving 9 bases of the junction unmatched. The V gene's germline CDR1 is SGHRS and CDR2 YFSETQ. CDR3 nucleotide sequence: TGCGCCAGCAGCTTTGTGCCGGGACAGGGGGCGGTCAATGAGCAGTTCTTC. Translation: CASSFVPGQGAVNEQFF.

This chain uses TRBV29-1 with TRBJ2-2; TRBD2 is a possible D gene (5 bases). The CDR3 consists of 13 residues. The V gene's germline CDR1 is SQVTM and CDR2 ANQGSEA. V was cut by 4 bases and J by 3 bases, with 9 bases left in between. CDR3 sequence reads: CSVVRAYTGELFF. CDR3 bases: TGCAGCGTTGTGCGGGCTTACACCGGGGAGCTGTTTTTT.

This chain's CDR3 is CASSSGAGVVFGSEQFF. In nucleotides, the CDR3 is TGTGCCAGCAGCTCTGGAGCGGGAGTGGTCTTCGGCTCTGAGCAGTTCTTC. V and J are TRBV4-2 and TRBJ2-1, with 8 bases fitting TRBD2. The CDR3 runs 17 residues. The J segment lost 9 bases and the V segment lost 5 bases, leaving 18 bases of the junction unmatched. CDR1 and CDR2 (germline): LGHNA, YNFKEQ.

The chain uses TRBV5-1 and TRBJ2-2; no clear D gene. Germline V CDR1 and CDR2: SGHRS, YFSETQ. This CDR3 contains 16 residues. The V end lost 0 bases, the J end lost 4 bases, and 13 bases lay between the germline ends. The CDR3 nucleotides read TGCGCCAGCAGCTTGGAATTGGCTACTACCACCGGGGAGCTGTTTTTT. Encoded protein: CASSLELATTTGELFF.

V gene TRBV4-3 combines with J gene TRBJ2-7; 7 positions match TRBD2. J gave up 7 bases and V 3 bases, and 6 bases lay outside the gene matches. The CDR3 runs 13 residues. Germline lookup yields CDR1 LGHNA and CDR2 YSLEER. CDR3 sequence reads: CASSHRLAREQYF. The CDR3 nucleotides are TGCGCCAGCAGCCACCGACTAGCAAGGGAGCAGTACTTC.

This clonotype came up a few times. The CDR3 DNA reads as TGCGCCAGCAGCCAAGATCATGGGAGGAACACTGAAGCTTTCTTT. It specifies CASSQDHGRNTEAFF. The J gene is TRBJ1-1, the V gene TRBV4-1; D gene ambiguous. CDR1 MGHRA and CDR2 YSYEKL come from the germline V gene. The CDR3 is 15 residues long. The V gene lost 0 bases and the J gene lost 1 base, with 9 bases spanning the gap.

This clonotype was seen just once. The genes are TRBV24-1 and TRBJ1-2; D is unclear. The CDR3 sequence is 16 residues long. Germline V gene lookup returns CDR1 KGHDR and CDR2 SFDVKD. Trimming cost V 2 bases and J 3 bases, with 15 bases left between them. CDR3 DNA sequence: TGTGCCACCAGTGATTCTACGGCAGGTTACTACTATGGCTACACCTTC. Protein: CATSDSTAGYYYGYTF.

The rearrangement joins TRBV25-1 to TRBJ1-3, with 7 bases fitting TRBD1. The CDR3 runs 11 residues. Per germline, CDR1 MGHDK and CDR2 SYGVNS. Trimming took 8 bases from V and 8 from J; bases not matched to a gene: 3. This CDR3 is CASQGDDTIYF. The CDR3 DNA follows: TGTGCCAGCCAGGGGGATGACACCATATATTTT.